One sample yielded the 8 T cell receptor beta chains listed below, sequenced in a study of cytomegalovirus exposure and HLA in healthy donors. Amplification used 60 Vbeta primers and 13 Jbeta primers. Clones were read by immunoSEQ multiplex PCR, and TCRdb kept only the in-frame ones, dropping some. The sample records about 230,000 clones, 85% to 90% being singletons. What was sequenced was PBMCs. The origin of the receptors is a human donor in good health.

This chain uses TRBV9 with TRBJ2-3, with a tentative D call TRBD2 (5 bases). V shed 1 base and J shed 0 bases, with 9 bases lying between them. The CDR3 is 15 residues long. Germline assignment: CDR1 SGDLS and CDR2 YYNGEE. The CDR3 is CASSVTSYSTDTQYF. The CDR3 DNA sequence: TGTGCCAGCAGCGTAACTAGTTACAGCACAGATACGCAGTATTTT.

Regarding this clone: Sequence at one end of the junction differs from germline and may be a read error. The DNA for the CDR3 is TGCGCCAGCAGCTCCCGGGAAGGAGAGATTTTGGACTTC. Its translation: CASSSREGEILDF. This chain connects TRBV5-1 to TRBJ2-7; a weak D match, TRBD2 (5 bases). The CDR3 sequence is 13 residues long. Germline loops: CDR1 SGHRS, CDR2 YFSETQ.

The chain is built from TRBV29-1 and TRBJ2-1; 7 bases line up with TRBD2. The CDR3 loop spans 15 amino acids. Germline CDR1 and CDR2: SQVTM and ANQGSEA. The V gene end was trimmed by 6 bases and the J gene end by 0 bases; junction bases not matched to a gene: 8. CDR3 nucleotide sequence: TGCAGCGTACAGTGGAGCGGGACCTCCTACAATGAGCAGTTCTTC. Its protein is CSVQWSGTSYNEQFF.

V and J are TRBV27 and TRBJ2-5; D uncertain. The CDR3 contains 16 residues. Deletions cut 2 bases from V and 1 base from J, with 14 bases between. Germline CDR1 and CDR2: MNHEY and SMNVEV (reference sequence). DNA of the CDR3: TGTGCCAGCAGTTTAACCACTCTCAGGTCCCAAGAGACCCAGTACTTC. It codes for CASSLTTLRSQETQYF.

V is TRBV25-1 and J is TRBJ1-3, with 7 bases aligning to TRBD1. The germline CDR1 and CDR2 sequences are MGHDK and SYGVNS. V lost 4 bases to trimming and J lost 2 bases; unmatched junction nucleotides: 5. The CDR3 spans 15 residues. CDR3 in DNA: TGTGCCAGCAGTGCCCTTGACAGGGCTGGAAACACCATATATTTT. It translates to CASSALDRAGNTIYF.

The chain carries TRBV30 and TRBJ2-5; tentative D call: TRBD2 (6 bases). Germline V gene sequence: CDR1 GTSNPN, CDR2 SVGIG (reference sequence). V was clipped by 2 bases and J by 5 bases, with 12 bases between them. The CDR3 covers 13 residues. The CDR3 here is CAWSLGRRETQYF. DNA of the CDR3: TGTGCCTGGAGTCTCGGGAGACGGGAGACCCAGTACTTC.

This chain joins TRBV6-4 and TRBJ2-5; TRBD2 matches at 8 bases. The length of the CDR3 is 15 residues. V dropped 4 bases and J dropped 4; count of bases not matched to a gene: 8. Germline loops: CDR1 MRHNA, CDR2 SNTAGT. The CDR3 coding sequence is TGTGCCAGCAGTGTAGGGCTAGCGGGCCGAGAGACCCAGTACTTC. Its translation is CASSVGLAGRETQYF.

This sequence joins TRBV6-5 and TRBJ1-4; 7 bases are a match to TRBD1. The germline V gene encodes CDR1 MNHEY and CDR2 SVGAGI. The V gene end was trimmed by 5 bases and the J gene end by 8 bases; junction bases not matched to a gene: 2. CDR3 length equals 12 residues. The CDR3, as DNA: TGTGCCAGCAGTCTGGACAGGGAAAAACTGTTTTTT. Translated: CASSLDREKLFF.